These 23 T cell receptor beta chains originate from one sample sequenced in a study of ipilimumab plus nivolumab after autologous stem cell transplantation. Sequencing was performed with immunoSEQ multiplex PCR; in TCRdb, only in-frame clones are kept and a portion is missing. The repertoire holds around 20,000 clones, with about 80% as singletons. The input for sequencing was PBMCs, taken in a trial of ipilimumab plus nivolumab as post-transplant consolidation. The receptors were gathered from a male donor with diffuse large B-cell lymphoma.

The chain joins TRBV6-6 to TRBJ2-1; a possible D gene is TRBD2 (6 bases). CDR3 length: 16 amino acids. Germline CDR1 MNHNY, CDR2 SVGAGI (reference sequence). V gave up 7 bases and J gave up 6 bases, with 22 bases separating them. CDR3 region: CASTQLGGIVSNEQFF. The CDR3 DNA reads TGTGCCAGCACCCAACTTGGGGGGATAGTGAGCAATGAGCAGTTCTTC.

The chain uses TRBV9 and TRBJ1-5, with 8 bases fitting TRBD1. The CDR3 totals 15 residues. From germline, CDR1 is SGDLS and CDR2 YYNGEE. V was pared by 3 bases and J by 2 bases, with 4 bases of the junction left unmatched. The CDR3 reads CASSGTGSGNQPQHF. CDR3 DNA sequence: TGTGCCAGCAGCGGGACAGGGAGTGGCAATCAGCCCCAGCATTTT.

J is TRBJ2-7 and V is TRBV30; TRBD1 is a possible D gene (6 bases). V gave up 2 bases and J gave up 0 bases, with 11 bases separating them. Germline values: CDR1 GTSNPN, CDR2 SVGIG (reference sequence). The length of the CDR3 is 14 residues. The CDR3 bases are TGTGCCTGGAGTAAGGGACACCTCTCCTACGAGCAGTACTTC. Encoded protein: CAWSKGHLSYEQYF.

The CDR3 bases are TGTGCCAGCAGCCCCACGGGGGCCTACGAGCAGTACTTC. Translating gives CASSPTGAYEQYF. The chain combines TRBV11-3 with TRBJ2-7; a possible D gene is TRBD2 (6 bases). This CDR3 spans 13 amino acids. Germline CDR1 SGHNT, CDR2 YENEEA. Deletions cut 5 bases from V and 2 bases from J, with 10 bases between.

The CDR3, as DNA: TGTGCCAGCAGTTTGGGAGGGATTACCAATCAGCCCCAGCATTTT. Its translation: CASSLGGITNQPQHF. The chain has TRBV28 and TRBJ1-5; no firm D call. Trimming stripped 3 bases from V and 3 bases from J, with 12 bases between. The CDR3 totals 15 residues. Germline lookup yields CDR1 MDHEN and CDR2 SYDVKM. Filled out from reference TRBV28 and TRBJ1-5, the complete variable domain reads DVKVTQSSRYLVKRTGEKVFLECVQDMDHENMFWYRQDPGLGLRLIYFSYDVKMKEKGDIPEGYSVSREKKERFSLILESASTNQTSMYLCASSLGGITNQPQHFGDGTRLSIL.

This chain links TRBV28 with TRBJ1-6; 7 positions match TRBD1. V lost 5 bases and J lost 7; bases outside the gene matches: 5. CDR1 and CDR2 (germline): MDHEN, SYDVKM. The length of the CDR3 is 14 residues. The CDR3 DNA follows: TGTGCCAGCAGTCCACAGGGGCCGAATTCACCCCTCCACTTT. Amino acid sequence: CASSPQGPNSPLHF.

The chain links TRBV9 to TRBJ2-1; 9 bases fit TRBD1. Germline V gene sequence: CDR1 SGDLS, CDR2 YYNGEE. After removal of 0 bases from V and 7 bases from J, the junction contained 2 bases not matched to a gene. The CDR3 contains 14 residues. The CDR3 DNA sequence: TGTGCCAGCAGCGTAGAGGGGACAGGGAATGAGCAGTTCTTC. Encoded protein: CASSVEGTGNEQFF.

The CDR3 loop is CASSLTTGGGQPQHF. The CDR3 DNA sequence: TGTGCCAGCAGCCTGACGACAGGGGGCGGTCAGCCCCAGCATTTT. The chain has TRBV5-5 and TRBJ1-5, with 10 positions matching TRBD1. The CDR3 contains 15 residues. Germline assignment: CDR1 SGHKS and CDR2 YYEKEE (reference sequence). The V segment lost 4 bases and the J segment 6 bases; nucleotides outside the gene matches: 7. Complete variable domain (other parts from reference TRBV5-5 and TRBJ1-5): DAGVTQSPTHLIKTRGQQVTLRCSPISGHKSVSWYQQVLGQGPQFIFQYYEKEERGRGNFPDRFSARQFPNYSSELNVNALLLGDSALYLCASSLTTGGGQPQHFGDGTRLSIL.

This clone came up a few times. The chain couples TRBV18 to TRBJ2-7, with 8 bases fitting TRBD2. CDR3 length: 17 residues. The J segment lost 0 bases and the V segment lost 4 bases, leaving 11 bases of the junction unmatched. In germline, CDR1 is KGHSH, CDR2 LQKENI. In nucleotides, the CDR3 is TGTGCCAGCTCACTTAACGGGGGGGACGAGAGCTCCTACGAGCAGTACTTC. This gives the protein CASSLNGGDESSYEQYF.

V is TRBV28 and J is TRBJ1-2, with D perhaps TRBD1 (6 bases). V shed 10 bases and J shed 2 bases, with 14 bases lying between them. Germline-derived CDR1 and CDR2 are MDHEN and SYDVKM. The CDR3 loop spans 13 amino acids. CDR3 DNA: TGTGCCACCAGATCCGGGACAAACTATGGCTACACCTTC. Its protein is CATRSGTNYGYTF.

The chain is built from TRBV28 and TRBJ2-7; D call uncertain. The germline V gene has CDR1 MDHEN and CDR2 SYDVKM. Trimming pared 3 bases from V and 4 bases from J, leaving 7 bases between. The CDR3 loop spans 12 amino acids. DNA for the CDR3: TGTGCCAGCAGTTTGAGTAGGTACGAGCAGTACTTC. Its protein product is CASSLSRYEQYF.

The chain has TRBV7-9 and TRBJ2-3; tentative D call: TRBD1 (6 bases). The CDR3 runs to 14 residues. Germline-derived CDR1 and CDR2 are SEHNR and FQNEAQ (reference sequence). Between the trimmed V and J ends, which lost 2 bases and 6 bases, there was a span of 12 bases. The CDR3 here is CASSLRSQGDTQYF. Here the CDR3 DNA reads TGTGCCAGCAGCTTACGGTCGCAGGGGGATACGCAGTATTTT.

The chain couples TRBV14 to TRBJ2-1; maybe TRBD1 (6 bases). The CDR3 spans 15 residues. The germline gives CDR1 SGHDN, CDR2 FVKESK. V was shortened by 3 bases and J by 7 bases, with 16 bases between the two germline ends. The CDR3 is CASSQQRGMLNEQFF. The CDR3 nucleotides are TGTGCCAGCAGCCAGCAAAGGGGGATGTTAAATGAGCAGTTCTTC.

The chain employs TRBV5-8 and TRBJ2-2; D may correspond to TRBD1 or TRBD2 (5 bases each). The ends were cut back, 4 bases at V and 5 bases at J, with 18 bases in the middle. CDR3 length: 16 residues. CDR1 and CDR2 (germline): SGHTS, YDEGEE. CDR3 in amino acids: CASSHRVRGRTGELFF. The DNA for the CDR3 is TGTGCCAGCAGCCACCGGGTCCGGGGACGGACCGGGGAGCTGTTTTTT.

This chain links TRBV15 with TRBJ1-1; D remains ambiguous. Between the trimmed V and J ends, which lost 8 bases and 3 bases, there was a span of 16 bases. Germline V CDR1 and CDR2: LNHNV, YYDKDF (reference sequence). This CDR3 has 14 amino acids. Here the CDR3 reads CATGVNMGHTEAFF. As DNA, the CDR3 is TGTGCCACCGGTGTCAATATGGGCCACACTGAAGCTTTCTTT. Supplemented by reference TRBV15 and TRBJ1-1, the full variable domain reads DAMVIQNPRYQVTQFGKPVTLSCSQTLNHNVMYWYQQKSSQAPKLLFHYYDKDFNNEADTPDNFQSRRPNTSFCFLDIRSPGLGDTAMYLCATGVNMGHTEAFFGQGTRLTVV.

The V and J genes are TRBV4-2 and TRBJ2-1; TRBD2 matches 8 bases. The CDR3 extends over 13 amino acids. Germline V gene lookup returns CDR1 LGHNA and CDR2 YNFKEQ. V trimming: 3 bases; J trimming: 10 bases; junction bases outside the gene matches: 5. This chain's CDR3 is CASSQNEREEQFF. The CDR3 DNA follows: TGTGCCAGCAGCCAGAATGAGCGGGAGGAGCAGTTCTTC.

The V call is TRBV2, the J call TRBJ2-4; possible D gene TRBD1, 6 bases. Trimming cost V 6 bases and J 0 bases, with 9 bases left between them. The CDR3 has 14 residues. CDR1 is SNHLY, CDR2 FYNNEI, per germline. CDR3: CASRDRLAKNIQYF. The CDR3, as DNA: TGTGCCAGCAGGGACAGATTAGCCAAAAACATTCAGTACTTC.

The CDR3 here is CSVDTQGSHEQYF. CDR3 in DNA: TGCAGCGTTGACACGCAGGGTTCGCACGAGCAGTACTTC. V and J are TRBV29-1 and TRBJ2-7; possibly TRBD1 for D (5 bases). The CDR3 covers 13 residues. The germline V gene encodes CDR1 SQVTM and CDR2 ANQGSEA. V was shortened by 3 bases and J by 5 bases, with 14 bases between the two germline ends.

V is TRBV14 and J is TRBJ2-5, with D possibly being TRBD2 (7 bases). The CDR3 loop spans 17 amino acids. Trimming took off 5 bases at V and 5 bases at J, with 24 bases between the two ends. Germline V gives CDR1 SGHDN, CDR2 FVKESK. Written as DNA, the CDR3 is TGTGCCAGCAGCGGACCAAACTCGGGGGGCCCGCGGGAGACCCAGTACTTC. Its protein product is CASSGPNSGGPRETQYF. The whole variable domain, remainder taken from reference TRBV14 and TRBJ2-5, is EAGVTQFPSHSVIEKGQTVTLRCDPISGHDNLYWYRRVMGKEIKFLLHFVKESKQDESGMPNNRFLAERTGGTYSTLKVQPAELEDSGVYFCASSGPNSGGPRETQYFGPGTRLLVL.

The rearrangement links TRBV2 to TRBJ1-1, with D hard to call. V was pared by 5 bases and J by 10 bases, with 11 bases between. Per germline, CDR1 SNHLY and CDR2 FYNNEI. The length of the CDR3 is 11 residues. Here the CDR3 DNA reads TGTGCCAGCAGTCGTGAGGGTGCAGCTTTCTTT. This encodes CASSREGAAFF.

The chain joins TRBV11-2 to TRBJ2-1, with 8 bases fitting TRBD2. The CDR3 loop spans 16 amino acids. V trimming: 3 bases; J trimming: 5 bases; junction bases outside the gene matches: 9. Per the germline V gene, CDR1 is SGHAT and CDR2 is FQNNGV. In DNA, the CDR3 is TGTGCCAGCAGCTTTCCGCGGGGGGCGCGGGACAATGAGCAGTTCTTC. It is translated as CASSFPRGARDNEQFF.

This clone was observed a handful of times. V is TRBV2 and J is TRBJ1-4; a possible D gene is TRBD1 (5 bases). V lost 7 bases, J lost 3 bases, and 12 bases lay in between. The CDR3 runs to 14 residues. The germline V gene has CDR1 SNHLY and CDR2 FYNNEI. DNA for the CDR3: TGTGCCAGCAAACGGGGGTTGGCTAATGAAAAACTGTTTTTT. Translation: CASKRGLANEKLFF.

The V and J genes are TRBV4-3 and TRBJ2-3; tentative D call: TRBD1 (5 bases). The germline V gene encodes CDR1 LGHNA and CDR2 YSLEER. Trimming removed 0 bases from V and 5 bases from J, with 9 bases in between. This CDR3 comprises 14 residues. The DNA for the CDR3 is TGCGCCAGCAGCCAAGAATATAGGGGAGATACGCAGTATTTT. Its protein is CASSQEYRGDTQYF.